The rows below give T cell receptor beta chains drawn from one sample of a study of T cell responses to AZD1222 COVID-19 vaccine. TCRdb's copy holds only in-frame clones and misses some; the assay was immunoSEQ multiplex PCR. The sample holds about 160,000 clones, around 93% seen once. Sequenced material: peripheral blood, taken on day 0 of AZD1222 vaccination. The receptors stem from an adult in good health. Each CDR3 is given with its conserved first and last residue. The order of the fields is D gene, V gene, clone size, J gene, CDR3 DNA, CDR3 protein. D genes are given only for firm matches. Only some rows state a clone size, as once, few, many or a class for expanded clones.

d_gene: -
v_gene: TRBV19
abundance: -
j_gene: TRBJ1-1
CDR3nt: TGTGCCAGTCAATCGGGGGGCTTGAACACTGAAGCTTTCTTT
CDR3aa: CASQSGGLNTEAFF

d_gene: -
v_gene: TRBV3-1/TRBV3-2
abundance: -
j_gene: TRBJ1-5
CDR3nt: TGTGCCAGCAGCCAAACGTACAATCAGCCCCAGCATTTT
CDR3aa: CASSQTYNQPQHF

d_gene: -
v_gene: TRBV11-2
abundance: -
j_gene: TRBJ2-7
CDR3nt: TGTGCCAGCAGCTTAGATATACGGGGCAGCTACGAGCAGTACTTC
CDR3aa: CASSLDIRGSYEQYF

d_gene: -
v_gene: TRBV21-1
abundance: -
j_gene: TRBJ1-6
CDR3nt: TGTGCCAGCAGCAAAGGGGAGGGAGATTCACCCCTCCACTTT
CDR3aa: CASSKGEGDSPLHF

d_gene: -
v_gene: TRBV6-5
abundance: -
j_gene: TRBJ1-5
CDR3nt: TGTGCCAGCAAATCCGGCAGGGCTGGCAATCAGCCCCAGCATTTT
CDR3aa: CASKSGRAGNQPQHF

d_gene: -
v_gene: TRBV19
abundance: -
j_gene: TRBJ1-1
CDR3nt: TGTGCCAGTAGTAGACAGTTCAGTGAAGCTTTCTTT
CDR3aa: CASSRQFSEAFF

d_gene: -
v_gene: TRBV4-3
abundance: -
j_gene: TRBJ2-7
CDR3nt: TGCGCCAGCAGCCAAGATCCGGGTCCCACTAAATGGCAGTACTTC
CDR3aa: CASSQDPGPTKWQYF

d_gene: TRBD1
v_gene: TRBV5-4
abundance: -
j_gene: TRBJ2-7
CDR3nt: TGTGCCAGCAGATCACAGGGGTTCACCTACGAGCAGTACTTC
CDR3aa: CASRSQGFTYEQYF

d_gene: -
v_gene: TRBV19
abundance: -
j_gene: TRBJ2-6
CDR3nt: TGTGCCAGTAGTGCAAGGTCCCTACTGAAAATCTCTGGGGCCAACGTCCTGACTTTC
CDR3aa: CASSARSLLKISGANVLTF

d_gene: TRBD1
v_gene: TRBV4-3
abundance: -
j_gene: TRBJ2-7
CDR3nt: TGCGCCAGCAGCCAAGCGGGACAGTCAGACTACGAGCAGTACTTC
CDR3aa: CASSQAGQSDYEQYF

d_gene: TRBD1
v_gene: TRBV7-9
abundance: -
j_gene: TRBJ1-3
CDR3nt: TGTGCCAGCAGCTGGACAGGGGCCGACTCTGGAAACACCATATATTTT
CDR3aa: CASSWTGADSGNTIYF

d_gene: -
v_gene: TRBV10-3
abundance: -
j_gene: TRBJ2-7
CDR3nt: TGTGCCATCAGGGAGAACTACGAGCAGTACTTC
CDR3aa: CAIRENYEQYF

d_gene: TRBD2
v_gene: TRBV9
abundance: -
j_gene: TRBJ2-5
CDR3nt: TGTGCCAGCAGCGTATCTAGCGGGGCATCGGGGGAGACCCAGTACTTC
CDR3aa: CASSVSSGASGETQYF

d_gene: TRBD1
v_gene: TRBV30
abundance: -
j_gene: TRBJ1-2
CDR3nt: TGTGCCTGGATCACCGACAGGGGTGGCTACACCTTC
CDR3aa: CAWITDRGGYTF

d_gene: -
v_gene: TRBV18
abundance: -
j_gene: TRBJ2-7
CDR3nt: TGTGCCAGCTCACCGGGGGGTCCTACCTACGAGCAGTACTTC
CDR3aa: CASSPGGPTYEQYF

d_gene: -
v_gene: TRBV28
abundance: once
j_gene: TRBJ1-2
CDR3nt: TGTGCCAGCAGCAATCCGGGACAAAATAACTATGGCTACACCTTC
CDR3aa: CASSNPGQNNYGYTF

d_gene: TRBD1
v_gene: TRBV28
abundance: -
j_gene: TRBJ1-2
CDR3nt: TGTGCCAGCAGTTCGACAGGGGGGCCCTTCCCTTATGGCTACACCTTC
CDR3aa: CASSSTGGPFPYGYTF

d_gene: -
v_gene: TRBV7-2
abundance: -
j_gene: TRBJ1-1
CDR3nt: TGTGCCAGCAGCTTAAGAAAGGGCGCGAACACTGAAGCTTTCTTT
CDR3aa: CASSLRKGANTEAFF

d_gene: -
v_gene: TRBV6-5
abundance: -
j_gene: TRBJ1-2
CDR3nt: TGTGCCAGCAGGCCACCCACTAACTATGGCTACACCTTC
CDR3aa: CASRPPTNYGYTF

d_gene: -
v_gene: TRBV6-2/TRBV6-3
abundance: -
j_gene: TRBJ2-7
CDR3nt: TGTGCCAGCAGCCCATACTACGAGCAGTACTTC
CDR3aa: CASSPYYEQYF

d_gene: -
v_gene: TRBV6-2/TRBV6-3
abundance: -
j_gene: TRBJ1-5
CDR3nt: TGTGCCAGCAGTTTGGGTCAGGGGTTGCAGCCCCAGCATTTT
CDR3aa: CASSLGQGLQPQHF

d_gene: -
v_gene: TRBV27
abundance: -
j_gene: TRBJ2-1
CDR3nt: TGTGCCAGCAGTGGGCCAGGCAATGAGCAGTTCTTC
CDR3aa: CASSGPGNEQFF

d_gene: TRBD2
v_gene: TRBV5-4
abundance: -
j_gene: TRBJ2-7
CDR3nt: TGTGCCAGCAGCTTGGCTCTAGCGGGCTCCTACGAGCAGTACTTC
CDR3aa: CASSLALAGSYEQYF

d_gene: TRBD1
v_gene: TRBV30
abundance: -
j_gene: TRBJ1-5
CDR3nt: TGTGCCTGGACCCAACAGGGGTTCAATCAGCCCCAGCATTTT
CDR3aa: CAWTQQGFNQPQHF

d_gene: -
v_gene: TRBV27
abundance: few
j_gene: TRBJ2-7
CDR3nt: TGTGCCAGCAGTTCAAGCCCCACTATAGCCTACGAGCAGTACTTC
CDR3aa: CASSSSPTIAYEQYF

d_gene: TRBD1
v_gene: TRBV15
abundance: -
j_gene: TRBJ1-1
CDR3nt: TGTGCCACCAGCAGCCCGCCGGGTGCAGGGGGCGCGGGTATTTTCTTT
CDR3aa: CATSSPPGAGGAGIFF

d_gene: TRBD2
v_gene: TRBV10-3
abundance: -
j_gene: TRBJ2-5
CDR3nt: TGTGCCATCAGTGATTCAGCGGGAGACAGAGAGACCCAGTACTTC
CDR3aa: CAISDSAGDRETQYF

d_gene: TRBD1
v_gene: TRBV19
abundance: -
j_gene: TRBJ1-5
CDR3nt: TGTGCCAGTAGGATCCCGGGACAGGGCAACCAGCCCCAGCATTTT
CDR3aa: CASRIPGQGNQPQHF

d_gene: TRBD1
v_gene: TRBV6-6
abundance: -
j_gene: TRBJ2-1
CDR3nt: TGTGCCAGCTCCGGGACAGGATACGATGAGCAGTTCTTC
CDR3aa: CASSGTGYDEQFF

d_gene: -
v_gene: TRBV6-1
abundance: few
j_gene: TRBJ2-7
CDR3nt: TGTGCCAGCAGTGAAGGACAAGGCATCCTAACCTACGAGCAGTACTTC
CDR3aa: CASSEGQGILTYEQYF

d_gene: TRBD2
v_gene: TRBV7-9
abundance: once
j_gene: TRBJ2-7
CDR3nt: TGTGCCAGCAGTTTTCCGCCGGGACTAGCGGGAGGGCCGTCCTACGAGCAGTACTTC
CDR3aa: CASSFPPGLAGGPSYEQYF

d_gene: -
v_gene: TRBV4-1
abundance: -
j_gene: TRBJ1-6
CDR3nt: TGCGCCAGCAGCCAAGTTCAAGGGGGTAATTCACCCCTCCACTTT
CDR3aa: CASSQVQGGNSPLHF

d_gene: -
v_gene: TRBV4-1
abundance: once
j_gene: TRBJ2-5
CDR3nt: TGCGCCAGCAGCCAAGATCTTATAGGAACGCCGGACCTAGAGACCCAGTACTTC
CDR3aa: CASSQDLIGTPDLETQYF

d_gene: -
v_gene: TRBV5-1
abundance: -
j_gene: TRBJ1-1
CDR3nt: TGCGCCAGCAGCCCGCGGCCGGGGGCCTCCATGAACACTGAAGCTTTCTTT
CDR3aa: CASSPRPGASMNTEAFF

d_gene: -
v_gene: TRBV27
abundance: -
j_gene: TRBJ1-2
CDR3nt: TGTGCCAGCAGATCGGATAATTTCTATGGCTACACCTTC
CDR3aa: CASRSDNFYGYTF

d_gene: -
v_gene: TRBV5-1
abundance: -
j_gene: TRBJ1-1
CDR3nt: TGCGCCAGCAGCTGGGCCGGGGTTCCCATGAACACTGAAGCTTTCTTT
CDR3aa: CASSWAGVPMNTEAFF

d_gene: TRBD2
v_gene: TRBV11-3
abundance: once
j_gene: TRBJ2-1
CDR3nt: TGTGCCAGCAGCGGGAGGGGACTAGCGGGAGTAAATGGCAATGAGCAGTTCTTC
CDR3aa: CASSGRGLAGVNGNEQFF

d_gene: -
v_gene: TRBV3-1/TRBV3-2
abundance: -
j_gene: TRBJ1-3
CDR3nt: TGTGCCAGCAGCCCCTGGGCGGGGAGCTCTGGAAACACCATATATTTT
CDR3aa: CASSPWAGSSGNTIYF

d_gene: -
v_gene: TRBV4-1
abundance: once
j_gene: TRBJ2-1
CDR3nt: TGCGCCAGCAGCCAAGAGCCACCCGGGCAAACCGAGCAGTTCTTC
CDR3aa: CASSQEPPGQTEQFF

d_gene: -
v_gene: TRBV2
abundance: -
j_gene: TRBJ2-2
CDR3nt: TGTGCCAGCAGTGTCGGGGGTGGCACCGGGGAGCTGTTTTTT
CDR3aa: CASSVGGGTGELFF

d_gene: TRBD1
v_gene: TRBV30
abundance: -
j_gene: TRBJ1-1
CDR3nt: TGTGCCTGGAGTATCAAACTCCAACTAGGGGGCCCTGAAGCTTTCTTT
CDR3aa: CAWSIKLQLGGPEAFF

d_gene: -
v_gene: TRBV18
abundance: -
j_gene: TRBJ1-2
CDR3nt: TGTGCCAGCTCACCATCCGGCAACTATGGCTACACCTTC
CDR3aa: CASSPSGNYGYTF

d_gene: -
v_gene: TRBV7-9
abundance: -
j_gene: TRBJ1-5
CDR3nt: TGTGCCAGCGCTCCCGGCTATAGCAATCAGCCCCAGCATTTT
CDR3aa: CASAPGYSNQPQHF

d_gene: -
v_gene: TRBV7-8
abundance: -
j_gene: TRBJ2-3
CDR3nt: TGTGCCAGCAGCTTAGCGTTGCAGGGAATAGATACGCAGTATTTT
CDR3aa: CASSLALQGIDTQYF

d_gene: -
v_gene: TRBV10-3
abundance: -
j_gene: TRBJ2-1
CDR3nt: TGTGCCATCAGAGGACAAGGGGGTGGCGATGAGCAGTTCTTC
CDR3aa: CAIRGQGGGDEQFF

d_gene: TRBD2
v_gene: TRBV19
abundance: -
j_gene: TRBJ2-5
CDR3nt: TGTGCCAGTACCGACCTAGCGGGGGGTTGGGAGACCCAGTACTTC
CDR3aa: CASTDLAGGWETQYF

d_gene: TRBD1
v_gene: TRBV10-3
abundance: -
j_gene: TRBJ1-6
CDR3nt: TGTGCCATCAGTCCTTCGGGACAGGGGCAAAAGGCACCCCTCCACTTT
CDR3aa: CAISPSGQGQKAPLHF

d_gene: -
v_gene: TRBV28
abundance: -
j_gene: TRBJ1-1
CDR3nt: TGTGCCAGCACTCTCTTGGGGGAAGCTTTCTTT
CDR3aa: CASTLLGEAFF

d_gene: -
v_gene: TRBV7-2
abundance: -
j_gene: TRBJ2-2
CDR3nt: TGTGCCAGCAGCTTGCGGGACAGATCGAACACCGGGGAGCTGTTTTTT
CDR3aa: CASSLRDRSNTGELFF

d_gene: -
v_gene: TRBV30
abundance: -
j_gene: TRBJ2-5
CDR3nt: TGTGCCTGGAGTGGCGGGGCGGGAATTAGTGGGGAGACCCAGTACTTC
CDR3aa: CAWSGGAGISGETQYF